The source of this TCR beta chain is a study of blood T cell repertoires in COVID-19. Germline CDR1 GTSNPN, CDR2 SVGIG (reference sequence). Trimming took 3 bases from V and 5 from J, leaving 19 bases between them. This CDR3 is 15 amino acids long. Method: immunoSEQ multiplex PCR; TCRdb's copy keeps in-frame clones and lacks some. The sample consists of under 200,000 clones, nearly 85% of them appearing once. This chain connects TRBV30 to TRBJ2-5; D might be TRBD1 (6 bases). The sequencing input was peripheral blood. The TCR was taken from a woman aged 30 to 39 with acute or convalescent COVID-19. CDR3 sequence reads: CAWSPLQGPGETQYF. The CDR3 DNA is TGTGCCTGGAGCCCGTTACAGGGCCCGGGGGAGACCCAGTACTTC.